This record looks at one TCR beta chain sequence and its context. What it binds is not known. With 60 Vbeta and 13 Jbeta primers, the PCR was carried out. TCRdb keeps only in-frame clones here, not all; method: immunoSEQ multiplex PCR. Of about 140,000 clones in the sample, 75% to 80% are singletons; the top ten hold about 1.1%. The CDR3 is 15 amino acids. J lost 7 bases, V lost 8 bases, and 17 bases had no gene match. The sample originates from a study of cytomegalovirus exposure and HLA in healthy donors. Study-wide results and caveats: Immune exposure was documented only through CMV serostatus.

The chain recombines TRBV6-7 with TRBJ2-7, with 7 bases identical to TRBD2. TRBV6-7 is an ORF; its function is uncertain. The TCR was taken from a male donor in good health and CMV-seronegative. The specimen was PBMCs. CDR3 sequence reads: CASSSMGGISKEQYF. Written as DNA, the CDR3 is TGTGCCAGCTCTAGCATGGGGGGGATTTCGAAAGAGCAGTACTTC.